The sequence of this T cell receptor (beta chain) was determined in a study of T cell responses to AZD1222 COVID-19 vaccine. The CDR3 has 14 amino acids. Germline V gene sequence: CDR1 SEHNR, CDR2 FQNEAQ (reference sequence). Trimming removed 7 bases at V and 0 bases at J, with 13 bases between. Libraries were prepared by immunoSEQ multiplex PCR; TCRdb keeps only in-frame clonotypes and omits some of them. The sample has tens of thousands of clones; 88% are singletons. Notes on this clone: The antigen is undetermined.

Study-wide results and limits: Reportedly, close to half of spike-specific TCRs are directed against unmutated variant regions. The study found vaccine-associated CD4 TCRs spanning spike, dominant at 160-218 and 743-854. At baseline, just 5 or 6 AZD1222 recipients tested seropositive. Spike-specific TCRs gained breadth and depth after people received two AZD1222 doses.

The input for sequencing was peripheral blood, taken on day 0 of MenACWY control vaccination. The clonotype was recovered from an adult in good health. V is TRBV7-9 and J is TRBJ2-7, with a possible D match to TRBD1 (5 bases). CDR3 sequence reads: CASTLTASSYEQYF. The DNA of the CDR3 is TGTGCCAGCACCTTGACAGCGAGCTCCTACGAGCAGTACTTC. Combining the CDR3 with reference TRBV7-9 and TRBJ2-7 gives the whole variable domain DTGVSQNPRHKITKRGQNVTFRCDPISEHNRLYWYRQTLGQGPEFLTYFQNEAQLEKSRLLSDRFSAERPKGSFSTLEIQRTEQGDSAMYLCASTLTASSYEQYFGPGTRLTVT.